Listed here are 9 T cell receptor beta chains from one sample, sequenced in a study of blood T cell repertoires in COVID-19. Method: immunoSEQ multiplex PCR; TCRdb's copy keeps in-frame clones and lacks some. Among 250,000 to 350,000 clones listed, around 87% were seen once. Sequences were obtained from peripheral blood. Receptor source: a woman aged 45-60 years who had recovered from COVID-19.

V gene TRBV12-3 or TRBV12-4 combines with J gene TRBJ1-6, with D uncertain. CDR3 length: 11 amino acids. V was shortened by 3 bases and J by 10 bases, with 4 bases between the two germline ends. The DNA of the CDR3 is TGTGCCAGCAGTTTTGGCTCACCCCTCCACTTT. Translation gives CASSFGSPLHF.

The chain recombines TRBV27 with TRBJ1-2; 8 bases are shared with TRBD1. The CDR3 covers 13 residues. Losses at the gene ends were 4 bases for V and 4 bases for J; bases not matched to a gene: 2. Germline V gene sequence: CDR1 MNHEY, CDR2 SMNVEV (reference sequence). The CDR3 here is CASSSGGGYGYTF. CDR3 nucleotides: TGTGCCAGCAGTTCAGGGGGCGGCTATGGCTACACCTTC.

The V call is TRBV12-3 or TRBV12-4, the J call TRBJ1-2; no clear D gene. This CDR3 is 13 amino acids long. The ends were cut back, 3 bases at V and 2 bases at J, with 7 bases in the middle. The CDR3 bases are TGTGCCAGCAGTTTCGTGCAGAACTATGGCTACACCTTC. Translated: CASSFVQNYGYTF.

The CDR3 nucleotides read TGTGCCAGCAGCCCCGGCAGGGTTTTTCGCCGTCAACAGCCCCAGCATTTT. Its translation: CASSPGRVFRRQQPQHF. The V call is TRBV3-1 (or the pseudogene TRBV3-2), the J call TRBJ1-5, with D maybe TRBD1 (5 bases). Germline V CDR1 and CDR2: LGHDT, YNNKEL (reference sequence). The V end was cut by 4 bases, the J end by 7 bases, with 23 bases between. The CDR3 extends over 17 amino acids.

The chain carries TRBV5-5 and TRBJ2-2, with 7 bases aligning to TRBD1. Per the germline V gene, CDR1 is SGHKS and CDR2 is YYEKEE (reference sequence). CDR3 length equals 16 residues. V trimming: 2 bases; J trimming: 3 bases; junction bases outside the gene matches: 7. CDR3 nucleotides: TGTGCCAGCAGCTTACGGGACAGCTGGGACACCGGGGAGCTGTTTTTT. As protein: CASSLRDSWDTGELFF.

V and J are TRBV19 and TRBJ1-6; 7 bases are a match to TRBD1. Trimming cost V 9 bases and J 3 bases; bases outside gene matches: 5. The CDR3 extends over 14 amino acids. Germline assignment: CDR1 LNHDA and CDR2 SQIVND (reference sequence). This chain's CDR3 is CASSRDSYNSPLHF. CDR3 nucleotide sequence: TGTGCCAGCAGCCGGGACAGCTATAATTCACCCCTCCACTTT.

V gene TRBV29-1 combines with J gene TRBJ2-1; 7 bases map to TRBD2. This CDR3 region has 11 residues. Germline V CDR1 and CDR2: SQVTM, ANQGSEA. J lost 10 bases, V lost 8 bases, and 8 bases had no gene match. The CDR3: CSSRLATEQFF. In DNA form, the CDR3 reads TGCAGCTCTAGACTAGCCACAGAGCAGTTCTTC.

The chain combines TRBV7-9 with TRBJ2-3, with 10 bases lining up with TRBD1. CDR3 size: 15 residues. J was trimmed by 3 bases and V by 5 bases; bases with no gene match: 5. The germline V gene encodes CDR1 SEHNR and CDR2 FQNEAQ (reference sequence). The CDR3 DNA reads as TGTGCCAGCAGCCCCGGGACAGGGGTTACAGATACGCAGTATTTT. It codes for CASSPGTGVTDTQYF.

V usage is TRBV5-4 and J usage is TRBJ2-1, with 8 bases identical to TRBD2. From germline, CDR1 is SGHNT and CDR2 YYREEE (reference sequence). This CDR3 is built from 14 residues. Germline trimming cut 4 bases from V and 9 bases from J; bases unmatched to any gene: 9. CDR3 residues: CASSPPRAGVEQFF. The CDR3, as DNA: TGTGCCAGCAGCCCCCCGAGAGCGGGAGTTGAGCAGTTCTTC.